This paragraph reports one TCR beta chain. This clonotype occurred many times. The clone's antigen remains unknown. No much larger clone exists at a distance of one base, and base qualities are not known. The sample belongs to a study of T cells in Graves' hyperthyroidism and ophthalmopathy (dated by TCRdb to the late 2010s). For context, the study as a whole: Peripheral blood was collected at initial diagnosis, before any treatment. To identify TCR V-J signatures that set the groups apart, the researchers used a discovery cohort of 100 or so patients, made up of 40 to 45 with Graves' ophthalmopathy and 55 to 65 with stable Graves' hyperthyroidism. Whether ophthalmopathy could be predicted prospectively was tested in an independent validation cohort made up of roughly 20 hyperthyroidism patients plus 17 patients who later progressed to ophthalmopathy. The approximately 95 discovery patients were divided at random into training and test sets in a 7:3 ratio. Thyroid tissue and blood T-cell repertoires from more than 5 Graves' hyperthyroidism patients were also compared in the study. Once sampling was done, hyperthyroidism patients were given methimazole at a starting dose of 30 mg daily, whereas ophthalmopathy patients were given high-dose intravenous methylprednisolone. The paper describes TCR Vbeta CDR3 sequencing of around 130 peripheral blood samples, made up of around 41 ophthalmopathy patients, around 78 hyperthyroidism patients and some 17 progressor patients.

The research as a whole found: Blood samples also contained most of the expanded thyroid clonotypes (frequency above 0.001), which suggests that blood repertoires may reflect thyroid immune responses. In validation, progression to ophthalmopathy was predicted by the model with more than 65% sensitivity and roughly 76% specificity, a median of approximately 7.1 months before onset. No statistical method was used to set the sample size in advance, and investigators knew the group allocation. A model built on a 13 V-J signature distinguished ophthalmopathy from stable hyperthyroidism, reaching 87.88% sensitivity and about 81% specificity in cross-validation and 80%/75% in testing.

Amplification of TCR beta CDR3 regions was carried out from RNA transcripts. A first-round RT-PCR of the TCR CDR3 used the HTBI primer set with the Qiagen OneStep RT-PCR kit. Libraries were constructed in a second round of multiplex PCR, after which size selection and purification were carried out. The libraries were sequenced on an Illumina HiSeq2000 using paired-end 100 bp reads. The original methods were these. Raw data were processed with SOAPnuke, discarding reads with adapters, uncalled bases, mean Phred below 15, or no exact constant-primer or identifier match. High-quality paired reads were merged using COPE v1.2.5, and each unique nucleotide sequence was defined as a clonotype. MiTCR v1.1 was used to align the clonotypes against IMGT TRBV, TRBD and TRBJ reference segments. Analysis was restricted to V-J combinations with a frequency above 0.0001, which covered 99.2% of repertoires. A TCS score was defined as the ratio between F50 (clonal expansion) and ExV (chaos), using BLOSUM62-based TCRdist between CDR3 peptides within each V-J. Welch's t-statistics and random forest reduced 514 V-J features to 13, which were used in a naive Bayes classifier (R e1071). Using fastp at Q25 and MiXCR, TCRdb reprocessed the public reads and kept productive beta chains. Merged by CDR3 protein, the rows form single entries marked with the most common genes and DNA. The V and J calls were determined by TCRdb, not by the authors. In this sample the table shows about 400,000 distinct CDR3 sequences, about 15% of which occur a single time. The ten largest account for over 25% of the sample.

Stable Graves' hyperthyroidism was defined as the absence of progression to ophthalmopathy over 18 months of follow-up. Hyperthyroidism patients were newly diagnosed, with disease duration under 2 months, and aged 18 to 65 years. The study excluded patients with uncontrolled infections, other autoimmune diseases, pregnancy or lactation. Diagnoses relied on clinical symptoms, serum thyroxine and TRAb, thyroid ultrasound and orbital computed tomography. PBMCs were separated from approximately 10 ml of fresh peripheral blood using Ficoll-Paque density gradient centrifugation. Total RNA was extracted using Trizol reagent, and RNA quality was assessed on an Agilent 2100 Bioanalyzer. From the germline V gene (reference sequence), CDR1 is SEHNR and CDR2 is FQNEAQ. V loses 4 bases of germline sequence and J loses 1 base, and the interval between the two ends is 15 bases. The CDR3 holds 16 amino acids from the cysteine to the phenylalanine. Kept here is only the CDR3 DNA, which spans 48 bases and is read in frame from base 1.

Source material: blood. The clonotype comes from a woman in her 30s with Graves' hyperthyroidism. The chain uses TRBV7-9 and TRBJ2-3, with the identity of the D gene unclear. The nucleotide sequence is TGTGCCAGCAGCTCCCCCGACGGAAGGCGCACAGATACGCAGTATTTT. Its coded protein is CASSSPDGRRTDTQYF.